The 29 T cell receptor beta chains presented below share a single source sample, sequenced in a study of T cell changes during pregnancy in multiple sclerosis. Profiled with immunoSEQ multiplex PCR; TCRdb holds only in-frame clones, not every one. The table shows over 50,000 clones, with 90% occurring only once. The sequences come from peripheral blood, collected in the first trimester of pregnancy. These receptors originate from a female donor in good health, enrolled as a control in a pregnancy study.

The gene calls are TRBV5-1 and TRBJ2-3; D is undetermined. The CDR3 loop spans 12 amino acids. V was trimmed by 2 bases and J by 3 bases, leaving 4 bases between them. Germline loops: CDR1 SGHRS, CDR2 YFSETQ. The DNA for the CDR3 is TGCGCCAGCAGCTTAACAACAGATACGCAGTATTTT. Amino acid sequence: CASSLTTDTQYF.

The V and J genes are TRBV25-1 and TRBJ1-1; 12 bases line up with TRBD1. J lost 6 bases, V lost 6 bases, and 5 bases had no gene match. Germline values: CDR1 MGHDK, CDR2 SYGVNS. This CDR3 spans 14 amino acids. Written as DNA, the CDR3 is TGTGCCAGCAGATCCGGGACAGGGGGCCCTGAAGCTTTCTTT. Its translation is CASRSGTGGPEAFF. Drawing the rest from reference TRBV25-1 and TRBJ1-1, the complete variable domain is EADIYQTPRYLVIGTGKKITLECSQTMGHDKMYWYQQDPGMELHLIHYSYGVNSTEKGDLSSESTVSRIRTEHFPLTLESARPSHTSQYLCASRSGTGGPEAFFGQGTRLTVV.

V gene TRBV19 combines with J gene TRBJ2-2; the D gene is possibly TRBD1 (6 bases). Germline V gene data show CDR1 as LNHDA and CDR2 as SQIVND (reference sequence). Trimming took 3 bases from V and 2 from J, leaving 13 bases between them. This CDR3 comprises 16 residues. CDR3 sequence: CASSIGEGTNTGELFF. DNA of the CDR3: TGTGCCAGTAGTATTGGTGAGGGGACAAACACCGGGGAGCTGTTTTTT.

J is TRBJ1-1 and V is TRBV9; D gene ambiguous. The V gene's germline CDR1 is SGDLS and CDR2 YYNGEE. The CDR3 is made up of 14 amino acids. V lost 5 bases and J lost 4, with 15 bases in between. The CDR3 DNA is TGTGCCAGCAGTTCTGCAGAGTCGGGCACTGAAGCTTTCTTT. This sequence encodes CASSSAESGTEAFF.

The chain links TRBV18 to TRBJ2-1, with TRBD2 matching 11 bases. Germline CDR1 and CDR2: KGHSH and LQKENI. V dropped 3 bases and J dropped 0; count of bases not matched to a gene: 13. The CDR3 contains 20 residues. The CDR3 DNA is TGTGCCAGCTCACCCCTTTTAGGGACTAGCGGCCAAAGCTCCTACAATGAGCAGTTCTTC. It encodes CASSPLLGTSGQSSYNEQFF. The variable domain in full, completed from reference TRBV18 and TRBJ2-1, reads NAGVMQNPRHLVRRRGQEARLRCSPMKGHSHVYWYRQLPEEGLKFMVYLQKENIIDESGMPKERFSAEFPKEGPSILRIQQVVRGDSAAYFCASSPLLGTSGQSSYNEQFFGPGTRLTVL.

This rearrangement joins TRBV5-1 to TRBJ1-2, with D unresolved. Per germline, CDR1 SGHRS and CDR2 YFSETQ. This CDR3 comprises 12 residues. V lost 5 bases, J lost 4 bases, and 9 bases lay in between. The CDR3 bases are TGCGCCAGCAGTCCCGAGGGCTATGGCTACACCTTC. Protein: CASSPEGYGYTF.

The V gene is TRBV7-9, the J gene TRBJ2-3; 7 nucleotides match TRBD1. The CDR3 loop spans 16 amino acids. V trimming: 0 bases; J trimming: 0 bases; junction bases outside the gene matches: 3. CDR1 is SEHNR, CDR2 FQNEAQ, per germline (reference sequence). CDR3 nucleotide sequence: TGTGCCAGCAGCTTAGCGGGGACAGAAAGCACAGATACGCAGTATTTT. Translating it yields CASSLAGTESTDTQYF.

The gene calls are TRBV11-2 and TRBJ1-3; D unclear. V was pared by 0 bases and J by 0 bases, with 6 bases between. The CDR3 runs 15 residues. CDR1 and CDR2 (germline): SGHAT, FQNNGV. CDR3: CASSLDMSSGNTIYF. The CDR3 DNA is TGTGCCAGCAGCTTAGATATGAGCTCTGGAAACACCATATATTTT.

The CDR3 spells CAWSPLSGQGLYEQYF. In DNA, the CDR3 is TGTGCCTGGAGTCCCCTCTCCGGACAGGGGCTCTACGAGCAGTACTTC. This chain joins TRBV30 and TRBJ2-7, with 9 bases matching TRBD1. Germline V gives CDR1 GTSNPN, CDR2 SVGIG (reference sequence). The CDR3 covers 16 residues. V lost 2 bases and J lost 3; bases outside the gene matches: 11. The complete variable domain, with remaining parts taken from reference TRBV30 and TRBJ2-7, reads SQTIHQWPATLVQPVGSPLSLECTVEGTSNPNLYWYRQAAGRGLQLLFYSVGIGQISSEVPQNLSASRPQDRQFILSSKKLLLSDSGFYLCAWSPLSGQGLYEQYFGPGTRLTVT.

The chain employs TRBV6-5 and TRBJ1-1; no clear D. Germline V gives CDR1 MNHEY, CDR2 SVGAGI. Trimming cost V 0 bases and J 3 bases, with 8 bases left between them. The CDR3 spans 14 residues. The CDR3 nucleotides read TGTGCCAGCAGTTACTCTTACTCGGACACTGAAGCTTTCTTT. Protein: CASSYSYSDTEAFF.

V gene TRBV25-1 combines with J gene TRBJ2-1; the D gene is possibly TRBD2 (5 bases). Between the trimmed V and J ends, which lost 2 bases and 2 bases, there was a span of 10 bases. CDR1 is MGHDK and CDR2 is SYGVNS in the germline V gene. The CDR3 spans 15 residues. The chain's CDR3 is CASSEAGITYNEQFF. CDR3 DNA sequence: TGTGCCAGCAGTGAAGCCGGGATTACCTACAATGAGCAGTTCTTC.

This sequence joins TRBV5-1 and TRBJ2-5; TRBD2 matches at 10 bases. V gave up 0 bases and J gave up 3 bases; unmatched junction bases: 17. Germline assignment: CDR1 SGHRS and CDR2 YFSETQ. This CDR3 has 20 amino acids. CDR3 protein: CASSLAPSLAGVAVKETQYF. The CDR3 DNA reads as TGCGCCAGCAGCTTGGCCCCCTCTCTAGCGGGGGTAGCAGTGAAAGAGACCCAGTACTTC.

The V call is TRBV5-6, the J call TRBJ2-5; D perhaps matches TRBD1 (6 bases). This CDR3 contains 17 residues. The V gene's germline CDR1 is SGHDT and CDR2 YYEEEE. V was pared by 0 bases and J by 7 bases, with 22 bases between. The CDR3 DNA reads TGTGCCAGCAGCTTGGCCATTCAGGGAAGGGGGAGAGGGACCCAGTACTTC. Encoded protein: CASSLAIQGRGRGTQYF.

The genes are TRBV27 and TRBJ2-5; 11 positions match TRBD1. Near its end, the DNA agrees better with TRBJ2-7, so the J call may be wrong. The CDR3 contains 14 residues. CDR1 is MNHEY, CDR2 SMNVEV, per germline (reference sequence). CDR3 in amino acids: CASSADRGPYEQYF. DNA of the CDR3: TGTGCCAGCAGTGCGGACAGGGGGCCCTACGAGCAGTACTTC.

The chain combines TRBV5-4 with TRBJ2-5, with TRBD2 matching over 8 bases. The CDR3 extends over 14 amino acids. The trim removed 0 bases at V and 6 bases at J, leaving 4 bases unmatched. The germline V gene has CDR1 SGHNT and CDR2 YYREEE (reference sequence). CDR3 bases: TGTGCCAGCAGCTTGGAAAGCGGGAGTAAGACCCAGTACTTC. Encoded protein: CASSLESGSKTQYF.

The gene calls are TRBV9 and TRBJ2-1; D is perhaps TRBD1 (5 bases). Trimming pared 0 bases from V and 4 bases from J, leaving 20 bases between. In germline, CDR1 is SGDLS, CDR2 YYNGEE. The CDR3 loop spans 18 amino acids. The CDR3 here is CASSVVQVLTQGYNEQFF. CDR3 in DNA: TGTGCCAGCAGCGTAGTCCAAGTGCTCACCCAGGGATACAATGAGCAGTTCTTC.

The CDR3 DNA sequence: TGTGCCAGCAGCCCCACGGGACTAGCGGCTTCCGAGCAGTACTTC. It yields the protein CASSPTGLAASEQYF. V and J are TRBV28 and TRBJ2-7; TRBD2 agrees at 11 bases. V dropped 6 bases and J dropped 6; count of bases not matched to a gene: 10. This CDR3 spans 15 amino acids. Germline V gene sequence: CDR1 MDHEN, CDR2 SYDVKM.

This rearrangement joins TRBV14 to TRBJ2-3; D gene unclear. Germline V gives CDR1 SGHDN, CDR2 FVKESK. The CDR3 totals 16 residues. Between the trimmed V and J ends, which lost 1 base and 0 bases, there was a span of 11 bases. The CDR3 is CASSQGLRLSTDTQYF. The CDR3 DNA reads as TGTGCCAGCAGCCAAGGACTGCGGTTGAGCACAGATACGCAGTATTTT. Complete variable domain (other parts from reference TRBV14 and TRBJ2-3): EAGVTQFPSHSVIEKGQTVTLRCDPISGHDNLYWYRRVMGKEIKFLLHFVKESKQDESGMPNNRFLAERTGGTYSTLKVQPAELEDSGVYFCASSQGLRLSTDTQYFGPGTRLTVL.

This clone occurred once. This sequence joins TRBV7-8 and TRBJ2-2; 7 nucleotides agree with TRBD2. The CDR3 consists of 14 residues. The V gene end was trimmed by 4 bases and the J gene end by 7 bases; junction bases not matched to a gene: 6. Looked up from germline, CDR1 is SGHVS and CDR2 is FQNEAQ. The CDR3 DNA reads TGTGCCAGCAGCTCGGGGAGGGCCAACGGGGAGCTGTTTTTT. Its translation: CASSSGRANGELFF.

This chain connects TRBV2 to TRBJ1-4; 7 bases are shared with TRBD1. The CDR3 is 16 residues long. J was trimmed by 4 bases and V by 11 bases; bases with no gene match: 16. Germline CDR1 and CDR2: SNHLY and FYNNEI. The DNA of the CDR3 is TGTGCCTGGGACTCAACAGGGGACAGCCTTAATGAAAAACTGTTTTTT. Its protein product is CAWDSTGDSLNEKLFF.

V usage is TRBV15 and J usage is TRBJ2-7; 8 positions match TRBD2. The germline CDR1 and CDR2 sequences are LNHNV and YYDKDF (reference sequence). There are 14 residues in the CDR3. Trimming took 3 bases from V and 1 from J; bases not matched to a gene: 2. The DNA of the CDR3 is TGTGCCACCAGCAGGGAGCGGGGGTCCTACGAGCAGTACTTC. This translates into CATSRERGSYEQYF.

The chain employs TRBV27 and TRBJ1-2, with D perhaps TRBD1 (6 bases). V lost 4 bases, J lost 4 bases, and 13 bases lay in between. The germline gives CDR1 MNHEY, CDR2 SMNVEV (reference sequence). The CDR3 is 14 residues long. The CDR3 region is CASSSYTGSYGYTF. The DNA for the CDR3 is TGTGCCAGCAGTTCCTATACAGGGAGCTATGGCTACACCTTC.

The rearrangement links TRBV6-4 to TRBJ2-1; D possibly corresponds to TRBD2 (6 bases). Germline V gene data show CDR1 as MRHNA and CDR2 as SNTAGT. Between the trimmed V and J ends, which lost 6 bases and 6 bases, there was a span of 12 bases. The CDR3 consists of 13 residues. The CDR3, as DNA: TGTGCCAGCAGCCCCGGGAGTAGCAATGAGCAGTTCTTC. Translation gives CASSPGSSNEQFF.

The chain uses TRBV10-3 and TRBJ1-1, with TRBD1 identical over 8 bases. V dropped 10 bases and J dropped 9; count of bases not matched to a gene: 7. From germline, CDR1 is ENHRY and CDR2 SYGVKD. The CDR3 extends over 11 amino acids. CDR3 loop: CAKGDRMKAFF. The DNA of the CDR3 is TGTGCCAAAGGGGACAGGATGAAAGCTTTCTTT.

The chain uses TRBV28 and TRBJ2-7, with 9 bases that match TRBD1. Per the germline V gene, CDR1 is MDHEN and CDR2 is SYDVKM. The ends lost 6 bases at V and 9 bases at J; junction bases unmatched: 9. CDR3 size: 13 residues. The CDR3 loop reads CASSSGQGGTQYF. The DNA for the CDR3 is TGTGCCAGCAGCTCGGGACAGGGAGGGACGCAGTACTTC.

The V call is TRBV25-1, the J call TRBJ2-7; 11 bases are a match to TRBD2. CDR1 MGHDK and CDR2 SYGVNS come from the germline V gene. There are 14 residues in the CDR3. V lost 4 bases and J lost 4; bases outside the gene matches: 3. As DNA, the CDR3 is TGTGCCAGCAGTGGACTAGCGGGAAGTTACGAGCAGTACTTC. It encodes CASSGLAGSYEQYF.

V is TRBV27 and J is TRBJ2-7, with D perhaps matching TRBD1 (5 bases). The germline V gene has CDR1 MNHEY and CDR2 SMNVEV (reference sequence). The V end was cut by 4 bases, the J end by 5 bases, with 15 bases between. CDR3 length equals 14 residues. The CDR3 bases are TGTGCCAGCAGTTCGACAGCGCCTGGGGACGAGCAGTACTTC. Translation: CASSSTAPGDEQYF.

This CDR3 reads CASSQNQGAFF. The CDR3, as DNA: TGTGCCAGCAGCCAGAACCAGGGGGCTTTCTTT. The chain is built from TRBV14 and TRBJ1-1; TRBD1 is a possible D gene (6 bases). CDR3 length equals 11 residues. Trimming cost V 3 bases and J 11 bases, with 10 bases left between them. Germline V gene lookup returns CDR1 SGHDN and CDR2 FVKESK.

V is TRBV25-1 and J is TRBJ1-1; 10 nucleotides match TRBD1. Germline V gives CDR1 MGHDK, CDR2 SYGVNS. After removal of 2 bases from V and 10 bases from J, the junction contained 13 bases not matched to a gene. This CDR3 spans 16 amino acids. CDR3 amino acids: CASSEGGTGANHRAFF. The CDR3 DNA reads as TGTGCCAGCAGTGAAGGGGGGACAGGGGCTAACCACCGAGCTTTCTTT.